Described below is a single T cell receptor beta chain sequence and its context. These data come from a study of blood T cell repertoires in COVID-19. Per the study methods: Quantification of nucleated cells was approximated via reference gene primer amplification. Method: immunoSEQ multiplex PCR; TCRdb's copy keeps in-frame clones and lacks some. V and J calls and clone size are those listed in that table; D and trimming were worked out from the DNA. This repertoire shows hundreds of thousands of clones, 85% found once; its top ten account for roughly 15%. Germline V gene data show CDR1 as LNHDA and CDR2 as SQIVND (reference sequence). V shed 7 bases and J shed 5 bases, with 9 bases lying between them. The CDR3 spans 12 residues.

The TCR sequence derives from a human donor in a cohort sampled during active COVID-19. The chain uses TRBV19 and TRBJ1-5; D is unclear. The sample consisted of peripheral blood. This CDR3 reads CASKVRDQPQHF. DNA for the CDR3: TGTGCCAGTAAGGTGAGGGATCAGCCCCAGCATTTT.